This paragraph reports one T cell receptor (beta chain). This sample was included in a study of shared clonotypes between healthy human individuals. V shed 3 bases and J shed 7 bases, with 21 bases lying between them. This CDR3 is built from 17 residues. Germline assignment: CDR1 KGHSH and CDR2 LQKENI. Assay used: immunoSEQ multiplex PCR; TCRdb lists only in-frame clones, some missing. This sample yields 2,500,000 or so clones, of which over 85% are seen a single time; about 0.38% belongs to the top ten. J is TRBJ2-2 and V is TRBV18; tentative D call: TRBD1 (5 bases). The sequenced sample consisted of naive CD4+ T cells from PBMCs. The subset: CD45RA+ positively selected. This clonotype originated in a man aged 18 to 29 in good health. Some clones in this sample may be carry-over from other donors' samples. CDR3 nucleotide sequence: TGTGCCAGCTCACCGACTCGGGCAGGGAACATGAACGGGGAGCTGTTTTTT. Protein: CASSPTRAGNMNGELFF.